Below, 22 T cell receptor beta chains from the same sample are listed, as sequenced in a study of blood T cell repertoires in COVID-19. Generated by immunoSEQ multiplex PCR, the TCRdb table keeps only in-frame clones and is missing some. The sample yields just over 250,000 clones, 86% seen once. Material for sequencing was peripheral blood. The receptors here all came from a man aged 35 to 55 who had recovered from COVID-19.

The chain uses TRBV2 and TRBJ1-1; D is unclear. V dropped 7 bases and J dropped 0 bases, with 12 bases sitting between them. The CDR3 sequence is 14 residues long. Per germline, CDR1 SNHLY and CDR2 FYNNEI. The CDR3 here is CASTEGTLNTEAFF. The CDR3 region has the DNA TGTGCCAGCACCGAGGGCACACTGAACACTGAAGCTTTCTTT.

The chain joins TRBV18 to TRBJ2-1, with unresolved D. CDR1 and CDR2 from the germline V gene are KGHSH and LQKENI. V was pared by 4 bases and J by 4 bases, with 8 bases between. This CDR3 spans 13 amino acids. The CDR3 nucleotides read TGTGCCAGCTCACGTGGGCCGTACAATGAGCAGTTCTTC. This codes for CASSRGPYNEQFF.

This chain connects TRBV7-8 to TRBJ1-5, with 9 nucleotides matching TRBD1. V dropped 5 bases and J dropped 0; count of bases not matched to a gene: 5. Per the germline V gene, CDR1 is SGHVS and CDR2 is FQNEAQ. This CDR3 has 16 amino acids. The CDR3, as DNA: TGTGCCAGCAGCCCCGACAGGGGGTATAGCAATCAGCCCCAGCATTTT. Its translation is CASSPDRGYSNQPQHF. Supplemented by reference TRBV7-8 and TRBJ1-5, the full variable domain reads GAGVSQSPRYKVAKRGQDVALRCDPISGHVSLFWYQQALGQGPEFLTYFQNEAQLDKSGLPSDRFFAERPEGSVSTLKIQRTQQEDSAVYLCASSPDRGYSNQPQHFGDGTRLSIL.

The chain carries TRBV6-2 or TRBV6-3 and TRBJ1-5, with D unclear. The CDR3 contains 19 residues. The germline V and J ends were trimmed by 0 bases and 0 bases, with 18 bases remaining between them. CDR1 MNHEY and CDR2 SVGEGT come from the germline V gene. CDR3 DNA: TGTGCCAGCAGTTACTCTGGGAGCTTTCGAGGCCGTAGCAATCAGCCCCAGCATTTT. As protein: CASSYSGSFRGRSNQPQHF.

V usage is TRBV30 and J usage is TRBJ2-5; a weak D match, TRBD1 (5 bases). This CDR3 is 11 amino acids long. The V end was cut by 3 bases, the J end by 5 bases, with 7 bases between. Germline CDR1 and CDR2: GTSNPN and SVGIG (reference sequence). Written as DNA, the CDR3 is TGTGCCTGGAGGGCAGGGGAGACCCAGTACTTC. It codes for CAWRAGETQYF.

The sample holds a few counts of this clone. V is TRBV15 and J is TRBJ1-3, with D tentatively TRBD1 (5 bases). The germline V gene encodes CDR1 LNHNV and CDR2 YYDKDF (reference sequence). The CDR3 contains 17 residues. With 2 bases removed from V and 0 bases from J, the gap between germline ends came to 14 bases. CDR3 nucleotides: TGTGCCACCAGCAGACACCCCAGGGAAAACTCTGGAAACACCATATATTTT. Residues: CATSRHPRENSGNTIYF.

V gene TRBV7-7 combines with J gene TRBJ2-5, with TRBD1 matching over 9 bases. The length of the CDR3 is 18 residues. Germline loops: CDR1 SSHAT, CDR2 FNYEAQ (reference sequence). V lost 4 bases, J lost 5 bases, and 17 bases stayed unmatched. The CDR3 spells CASSSPNTGTGPGETQYF. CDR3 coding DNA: TGTGCCAGCAGCTCGCCGAATACCGGGACAGGGCCCGGTGAGACCCAGTACTTC.

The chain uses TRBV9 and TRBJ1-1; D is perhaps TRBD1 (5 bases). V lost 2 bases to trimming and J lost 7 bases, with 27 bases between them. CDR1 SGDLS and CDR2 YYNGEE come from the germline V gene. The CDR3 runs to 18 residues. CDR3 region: CASSVASDNLGGSIEAFF. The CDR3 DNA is TGTGCCAGCAGCGTGGCCTCGGACAATTTGGGAGGATCGATTGAAGCTTTCTTT. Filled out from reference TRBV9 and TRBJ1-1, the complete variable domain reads DSGVTQTPKHLITATGQRVTLRCSPRSGDLSVYWYQQSLDQGLQFLIQYYNGEERAKGNILERFSAQQFPDLHSELNLSSLELGDSALYFCASSVASDNLGGSIEAFFGQGTRLTVV.

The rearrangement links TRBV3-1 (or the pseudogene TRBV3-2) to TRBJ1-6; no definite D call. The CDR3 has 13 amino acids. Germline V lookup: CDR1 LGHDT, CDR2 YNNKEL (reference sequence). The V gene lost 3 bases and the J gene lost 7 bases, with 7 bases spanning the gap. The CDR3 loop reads CASSQRSNSPLHF. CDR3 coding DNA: TGTGCCAGCAGCCAGCGGTCCAATTCACCCCTCCACTTT.

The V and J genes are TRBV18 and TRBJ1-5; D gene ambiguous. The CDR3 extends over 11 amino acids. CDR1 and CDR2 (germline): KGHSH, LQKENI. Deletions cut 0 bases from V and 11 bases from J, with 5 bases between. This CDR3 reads CASSPPPTQHF. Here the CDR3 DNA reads TGTGCCAGCTCACCACCTCCTACCCAGCATTTT.

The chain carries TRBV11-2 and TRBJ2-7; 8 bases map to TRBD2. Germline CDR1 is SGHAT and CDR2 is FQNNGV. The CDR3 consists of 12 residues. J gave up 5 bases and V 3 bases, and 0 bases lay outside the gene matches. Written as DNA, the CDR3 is TGTGCCAGCAGCTTGCGGGGGGACGAGCAGTACTTC. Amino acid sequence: CASSLRGDEQYF.

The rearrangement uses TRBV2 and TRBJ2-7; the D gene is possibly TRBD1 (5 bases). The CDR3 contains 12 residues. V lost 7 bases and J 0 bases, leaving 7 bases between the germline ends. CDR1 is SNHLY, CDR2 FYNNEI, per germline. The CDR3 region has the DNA TGTGCCAGCACCCAGGGCTCCTACGAGCAGTACTTC. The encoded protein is CASTQGSYEQYF.

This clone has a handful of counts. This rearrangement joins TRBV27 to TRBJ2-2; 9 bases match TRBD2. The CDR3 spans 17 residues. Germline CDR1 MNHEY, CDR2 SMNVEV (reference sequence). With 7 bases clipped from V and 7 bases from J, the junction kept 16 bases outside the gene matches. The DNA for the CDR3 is TGTGCCAGCAATACACTAGCGGGCCGAGGCCAAAGCGGGGAGCTGTTTTTT. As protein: CASNTLAGRGQSGELFF.

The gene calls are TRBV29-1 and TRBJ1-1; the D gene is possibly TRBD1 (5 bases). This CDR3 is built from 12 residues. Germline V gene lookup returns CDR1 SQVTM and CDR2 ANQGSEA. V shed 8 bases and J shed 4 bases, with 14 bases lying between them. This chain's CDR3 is CSTNQGGTEAFF. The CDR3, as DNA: TGCAGCACGAACCAGGGAGGCACTGAAGCTTTCTTT. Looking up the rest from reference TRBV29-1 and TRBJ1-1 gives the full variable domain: SAVISQKPSRDICQRGTSLTIQCQVDSQVTMMFWYRQQPGQSLTLIATANQGSEATYESGFVIDKFPISRPNLTFSTLTVSNMSPEDSSIYLCSTNQGGTEAFFGQGTRLTVV.

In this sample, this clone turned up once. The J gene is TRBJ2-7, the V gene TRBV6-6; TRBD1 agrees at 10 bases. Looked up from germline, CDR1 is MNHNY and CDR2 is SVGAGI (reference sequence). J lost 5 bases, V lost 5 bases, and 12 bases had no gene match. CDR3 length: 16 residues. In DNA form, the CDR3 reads TGTGCCAGCAGTCTCACTCCCGGGACAGGGGCCCACGAGCAGTACTTC. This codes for CASSLTPGTGAHEQYF.

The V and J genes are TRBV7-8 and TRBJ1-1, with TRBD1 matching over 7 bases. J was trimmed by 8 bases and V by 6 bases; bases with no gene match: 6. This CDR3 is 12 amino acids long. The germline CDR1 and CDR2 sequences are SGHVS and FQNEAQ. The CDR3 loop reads CASRLRQGEAFF. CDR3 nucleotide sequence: TGTGCCAGCAGACTCCGACAGGGAGAAGCTTTCTTT. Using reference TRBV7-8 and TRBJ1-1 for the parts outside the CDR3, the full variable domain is GAGVSQSPRYKVAKRGQDVALRCDPISGHVSLFWYQQALGQGPEFLTYFQNEAQLDKSGLPSDRFFAERPEGSVSTLKIQRTQQEDSAVYLCASRLRQGEAFFGQGTRLTVV.

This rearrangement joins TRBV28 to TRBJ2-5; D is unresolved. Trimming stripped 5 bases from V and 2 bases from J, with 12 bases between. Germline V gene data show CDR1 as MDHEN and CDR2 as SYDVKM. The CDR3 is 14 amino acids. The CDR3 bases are TGTGCCAGCAGTATGGCTTGGCAGCAAGAGACCCAGTACTTC. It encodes CASSMAWQQETQYF.

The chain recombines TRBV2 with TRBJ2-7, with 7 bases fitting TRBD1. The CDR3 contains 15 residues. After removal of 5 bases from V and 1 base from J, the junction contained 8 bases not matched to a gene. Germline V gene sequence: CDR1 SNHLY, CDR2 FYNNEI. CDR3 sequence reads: CASSYTGVGSYEQYF. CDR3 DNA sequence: TGTGCCAGCAGTTACACAGGGGTCGGGTCCTACGAGCAGTACTTC.

CDR3 sequence (DNA): TGTGCCAGCAGTCCCCGGGACAGGGGGCGAATTTTTTCTGGAAACACCATATATTTT. Translating gives CASSPRDRGRIFSGNTIYF. The gene calls are TRBV6-2 or TRBV6-3 and TRBJ1-3; 12 bases fit TRBD1. V was clipped by 5 bases and J by 1 base; unmatched bases: 12. The length of the CDR3 is 19 residues. CDR1 and CDR2 (germline): MNHEY, SVGEGT.

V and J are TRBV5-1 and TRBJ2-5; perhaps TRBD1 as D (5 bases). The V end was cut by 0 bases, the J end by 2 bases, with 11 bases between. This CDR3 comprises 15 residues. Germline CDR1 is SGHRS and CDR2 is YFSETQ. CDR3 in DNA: TGCGCCAGCAGCTTGGTGACAGCTATACAAGAGACCCAGTACTTC. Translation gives CASSLVTAIQETQYF.

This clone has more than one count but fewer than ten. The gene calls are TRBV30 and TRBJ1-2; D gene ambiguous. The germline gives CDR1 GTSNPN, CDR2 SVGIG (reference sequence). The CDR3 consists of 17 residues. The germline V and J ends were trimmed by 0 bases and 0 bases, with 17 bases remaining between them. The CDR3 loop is CAWSVSGHLMANYGYTF. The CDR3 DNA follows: TGTGCCTGGAGTGTATCAGGCCACCTTATGGCTAACTATGGCTACACCTTC.

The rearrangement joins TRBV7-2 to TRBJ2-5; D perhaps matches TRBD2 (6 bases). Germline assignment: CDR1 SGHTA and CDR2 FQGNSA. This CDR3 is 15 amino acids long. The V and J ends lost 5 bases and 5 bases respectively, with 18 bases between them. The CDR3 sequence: CASSRDSTVQETQYF. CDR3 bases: TGTGCCAGCAGCCGGGACTCGACCGTACAGGAGACCCAGTACTTC.